The 31 T cell receptor beta chains below come from one sample, sequenced in a study. TCRdb independently ran MiXCR on the 5' RACE reads; one entry per CDR3 protein. The sample holds around 44,000 distinct CDR3 sequences, around 20% seen once. Tregs were sorted as CD4+CD25+CD127-/low cells. The source material was Tregs sorted from blood. These receptors originate from a female donor with breast cancer.

V gene TRBV9 combines with J gene TRBJ1-4, with D maybe TRBD1 (5 bases). Germline values: CDR1 SGDLS, CDR2 YYNGEE. Trimming took 4 bases from V and 8 from J, leaving 21 bases between them. The CDR3 length is 16 residues. CDR3 DNA: TGTGCCAGCAGCTCCGAGATCGGACAACACACCGAAAAACTGTTTTTT. Its protein is CASSSEIGQHTEKLFF. The whole variable domain, remainder taken from reference TRBV9 and TRBJ1-4, is DSGVTQTPKHLITATGQRVTLRCSPRSGDLSVYWYQQSLDQGLQFLIQYYNGEERAKGNILERFSAQQFPDLHSELNLSSLELGDSALYFCASSSEIGQHTEKLFFGSGTQLSVL.

This sequence joins TRBV5-1 and TRBJ2-7; TRBD2 agrees at 10 bases. The germline V gene encodes CDR1 SGHRS and CDR2 YFSETQ. The CDR3 is 15 amino acids. The V gene end was trimmed by 4 bases and the J gene end by 4 bases; junction bases not matched to a gene: 8. The CDR3: CASSPSSGSGYEQYF. The CDR3 DNA is TGCGCCAGCAGCCCCTCTAGCGGGAGTGGGTACGAGCAGTACTTC.

CDR3 amino acids: CASSLGQGGSGYTF. As DNA, the CDR3 is TGCGCCAGCAGCTTGGGGCAGGGGGGAAGTGGCTACACCTTC. This rearrangement joins TRBV5-1 to TRBJ1-2, with 7 bases lining up with TRBD1. This CDR3 has 14 amino acids. V lost 0 bases to trimming and J lost 7 bases; unmatched junction nucleotides: 6. Germline V gene data show CDR1 as SGHRS and CDR2 as YFSETQ.

Note on this clonotype: A clone one base away is much larger, so this may be a read error. J is TRBJ2-2 and V is TRBV4-3, with TRBD2 matching over 10 bases. The CDR3 loop spans 15 amino acids. Germline V lookup: CDR1 LGHNA, CDR2 YSLEER. CDR3 sequence (DNA): TGCGCCAGCAGCGCGGGACTAGCGACCACCGGGGAGCTGTGTTTT. Protein: CASSAGLATTGELCF.

This clonotype came up many times. The rearrangement uses TRBV15 and TRBJ2-7, with 12 positions matching TRBD2. J lost 1 base, V lost 4 bases, and 2 bases had no gene match. Germline V gene data show CDR1 as LNHNV and CDR2 as YYDKDF (reference sequence). The CDR3 length is 15 residues. The CDR3 spells CATSIGLAGSYEQYF. As DNA, the CDR3 is TGTGCCACCAGCATTGGACTAGCGGGATCCTACGAGCAGTACTTC.

About this clonotype itself: With a much larger clone just one base away, this may be a read error. V gene TRBV5-4 combines with J gene TRBJ2-5, with D unresolved. The CDR3 covers 14 residues. Germline V gene lookup returns CDR1 SGHNT and CDR2 YYREEE (reference sequence). The CDR3: CASSLDSTQETQCF. For the CDR3, the DNA is TGTGCCAGCAGCTTGGACAGCACCCAAGAGACCCAGTGCTTC.

This clonotype was detected only a few times. This CDR3 is missing its conserved last phenylalanine or tryptophan, likely due to a read error. The V gene is TRBV5-1, the J gene TRBJ1-1, with 7 bases matching TRBD1. This CDR3 contains 15 residues. V gave up 4 bases and J gave up 1 base; unmatched junction bases: 7. Germline CDR1 is SGHRS and CDR2 is YFSETQ. This chain's CDR3 is CASSQTGVENTEAFV. CDR3 DNA sequence: TGCGCCAGCAGCCAAACAGGGGTGGAGAACACTGAAGCTTTCGTT.

To note about this clonotype: A much larger clonotype is one base distant, so this may be a read error. The V call is TRBV27, the J call TRBJ2-7; D remains ambiguous. Trimming removed 2 bases at V and 2 bases at J, with 10 bases between. Germline V gene sequence: CDR1 MNHEY, CDR2 SMNVEV (reference sequence). This CDR3 has 14 amino acids. The CDR3 DNA follows: TGTGCCAGCAGTTTAAAGGGTCTCACCTACGAGCAGTACTTC. It specifies CASSLKGLTYEQYF.

The rearrangement uses TRBV14 and TRBJ1-2, with D uncertain. The CDR3 contains 13 residues. The germline CDR1 and CDR2 sequences are SGHDN and FVKESK. V dropped 0 bases and J dropped 8 bases, with 10 bases sitting between them. The CDR3 region is CASSQDPGNGYTF. CDR3 sequence (DNA): TGTGCCAGCAGCCAAGATCCGGGGAACGGCTACACCTTC. Filled out from reference TRBV14 and TRBJ1-2, the complete variable domain reads EAGVTQFPSHSVIEKGQTVTLRCDPISGHDNLYWYRRVMGKEIKFLLHFVKESKQDESGMPNNRFLAERTGGTYSTLKVQPAELEDSGVYFCASSQDPGNGYTFGSGTRLTVV.

This clonotype showed up just a few times. Possible read error: a much larger clone is one base away. The final CDR3 position lacks the conserved phenylalanine or tryptophan, pointing to a likely read error. This chain links TRBV6-2 or TRBV6-3 with TRBJ2-5, with D maybe TRBD2 (5 bases). Germline loops: CDR1 MNHEY, CDR2 SVGEGT. The CDR3 loop spans 12 amino acids. Trimming removed 6 bases at V and 4 bases at J, with 9 bases between. The chain's CDR3 is CASRRALETQYL. The CDR3 bases are TGTGCCAGCAGGAGGGCCTTAGAGACCCAGTACCTC.

The sample holds a few counts of this clonotype. DNA for the CDR3: TGTGCCAGCAGCAAAGGAAGTGGAGGGGATGGCTACACCTTC. Encoded protein: CASSKGSGGDGYTF. The chain carries TRBV21-1 and TRBJ1-2. TRBV21-1 is a listed pseudogene. CDR3 length: 14 amino acids.

The rearrangement links TRBV20-1 to TRBJ2-4; no reliable D call. Germline assignment: CDR1 DFQATT and CDR2 SNEGSKA (reference sequence). V lost 0 bases and J lost 7, with 13 bases in between. The CDR3 runs to 14 residues. The chain's CDR3 is CSARDSPAGNIQYF. In nucleotides, the CDR3 is TGCAGTGCTAGAGATTCGCCCGCTGGCAACATTCAGTACTTC.

This chain connects TRBV18 to TRBJ2-2; D gene uncertain. The V end lost 0 bases, the J end lost 5 bases, and 1 base lay between the germline ends. Germline CDR1 reads KGHSH; CDR2 reads LQKENI. This CDR3 has 12 residues. Here the CDR3 reads CASSPPTGELFF. CDR3 bases: TGTGCCAGCTCACCACCGACCGGGGAGCTGTTTTTT.

This chain uses TRBV4-1 with TRBJ2-7, with 11 positions matching TRBD2. The CDR3 is 17 amino acids. Trimming cost V 2 bases and J 0 bases; bases outside gene matches: 6. Germline V gene data show CDR1 as MGHRA and CDR2 as YSYEKL. The CDR3 bases are TGCGCCAGCAGCCAACTCTTGACTAGCGGGGTCTCCTACGAGCAGTACTTC. Its protein is CASSQLLTSGVSYEQYF.

In this sample, this clonotype turned up many times. The chain couples TRBV6-5 to TRBJ1-1; no definite D call. In germline, CDR1 is MNHEY, CDR2 SVGAGI. CDR3 size: 12 residues. Trimming took 11 bases from V and 4 from J, leaving 14 bases between them. CDR3 region: CAARGGGTEAFF. Here the CDR3 DNA reads TGTGCCGCGCGGGGAGGAGGCACTGAAGCTTTCTTT.

This clonotype was seen ten or more times. This chain connects TRBV29-1 to TRBJ2-2, with D perhaps TRBD2 (6 bases). The CDR3 spans 13 residues. V was pared by 7 bases and J by 5 bases, with 14 bases between. Germline assignment: CDR1 SQVTM and CDR2 ANQGSEA. CDR3 amino acids: CSAAPGDTGELFF. CDR3 DNA sequence: TGCAGCGCCGCCCCGGGGGATACCGGGGAGCTGTTTTTT.

This clonotype was observed at least ten times. The chain has TRBV5-4 and TRBJ2-2; D gene unclear. This CDR3 is 12 amino acids long. Germline CDR1 reads SGHNT; CDR2 reads YYREEE (reference sequence). Trimming shortened V by 5 bases and J by 5 bases, and 7 bases separated the two germline ends. The DNA for the CDR3 is TGTGCCAGCAGTCAGGATACCGGGGAGCTGTTTTTT. Residues: CASSQDTGELFF.

This clonotype has at least ten counts. The chain recombines TRBV9 with TRBJ2-5; a weak D match, TRBD2 (6 bases). Per germline, CDR1 SGDLS and CDR2 YYNGEE. V dropped 0 bases and J dropped 3 bases, with 9 bases sitting between them. This CDR3 is built from 14 residues. The DNA of the CDR3 is TGTGCCAGCAGCGTAGGTTGGGGGGAAGAGACCCAGTACTTC. Amino acids: CASSVGWGEETQYF.

The CDR3 region is CASSSGTVSYNEQFF. CDR3 nucleotide sequence: TGTGCCAGCAGTTCCGGGACGGTTTCCTACAATGAGCAGTTCTTC. The chain joins TRBV27 to TRBJ2-1, with D perhaps assigned TRBD1 or TRBD2 (5 bases each). Per the germline V gene, CDR1 is MNHEY and CDR2 is SMNVEV (reference sequence). This CDR3 is 15 amino acids long. V lost 4 bases, J lost 1 base, and 11 bases lay in between.

The rearrangement joins TRBV6-2 or TRBV6-3 to TRBJ1-2; 8 bases fit TRBD1. Germline V gene sequence: CDR1 MNHEY, CDR2 SVGEGT. The CDR3 length is 14 residues. J was trimmed by 0 bases and V by 6 bases; bases with no gene match: 3. CDR3 region: CASRRQGTNYGYTF. The CDR3 coding sequence is TGTGCCAGCAGACGACAGGGGACTAACTATGGCTACACCTTC.

This clonotype was detected ten times or more. This sequence joins TRBV3-1 and TRBJ2-1; tentative D call: TRBD2 (5 bases). Germline V gene lookup returns CDR1 LGHDT and CDR2 YNNKEL (reference sequence). The V gene lost 4 bases and the J gene lost 2 bases, with 6 bases spanning the gap. The CDR3 is 13 residues long. CDR3 nucleotides: TGTGCCAGCAGCCGAGGGACCTACAATGAGCAGTTCTTC. Residues: CASSRGTYNEQFF.

On this clonotype itself: A much larger clone lies a single base off, so this may be a read error. The V gene is TRBV4-2, the J gene TRBJ2-7; D could derive from TRBD1 or TRBD2 (5 bases each). The CDR3 sequence is 14 residues long. Germline V CDR1 and CDR2: LGHNA, YNFKEQ. The chain's CDR3 is CASSQDRSRDERYF. The CDR3 region has the DNA TGTGCCAGCAGCCAAGATAGGAGCCGGGACGAGCGGTACTTC.

The rearrangement joins TRBV7-9 to TRBJ1-2; 12 nucleotides line up with TRBD1. Germline values: CDR1 SEHNR, CDR2 FQNEAQ (reference sequence). V shed 6 bases, J shed 7 bases, and the junction held 12 bases outside the gene matches. This CDR3 is built from 16 residues. Written as DNA, the CDR3 is TGTGCCAGCAGTCGCTCCGGGACAGGGGGCTTAGGTGGCTACACCTTC. It codes for CASSRSGTGGLGGYTF.

This clonotype was seen more than once but under ten times. This chain joins TRBV4-1 and TRBJ1-2; no firm D call. The CDR3 is 16 amino acids. V was pared by 7 bases and J by 5 bases, with 23 bases between. The germline gives CDR1 MGHRA, CDR2 YSYEKL. The CDR3: CASTENTGNIYYGYTF. CDR3 DNA: TGCGCCAGCACCGAAAATACGGGAAATATTTATTATGGCTACACCTTC.

In regard to this clonotype: This clone may be a read error of a much larger clone one base away. This chain links TRBV4-1 with TRBJ1-2; perhaps TRBD1 as D (6 bases). This CDR3 has 18 residues. Trimming took 4 bases from V and 0 from J, leaving 21 bases between them. CDR1 MGHRA and CDR2 YSYEKL come from the germline V gene. CDR3 DNA sequence: TGCGCCAGCAGCCGAGTGCTCCACAGGGTTGGAGCTAACTATGGCTACACCTTC. Encoded protein: CASSRVLHRVGANYGYTF.

A word on this clonotype: A read error may explain this, as a much larger clone is one base away. The chain uses TRBV7-9 and TRBJ2-3, with unresolved D. The V gene lost 0 bases and the J gene lost 2 bases, with 9 bases spanning the gap. The CDR3 has 15 amino acids. The germline CDR1 and CDR2 sequences are SEHNR and FQNEAQ (reference sequence). CDR3 sequence reads: CASSLARKPTDTQYF. The CDR3, as DNA: TGTGCCAGCAGCTTAGCGAGGAAGCCCACAGATACGCAGTATTTT.

The gene calls are TRBV29-1 and TRBJ2-3, with 10 bases aligning to TRBD2. CDR1 and CDR2 from the germline V gene are SQVTM and ANQGSEA. V lost 5 bases to trimming and J lost 5 bases; unmatched junction nucleotides: 4. The CDR3 runs to 13 residues. The CDR3 loop is CSVRTSGGDTQYF. The CDR3 DNA is TGCAGCGTTCGGACTAGCGGAGGAGATACGCAGTATTTT.

The chain has TRBV5-6 and TRBJ2-6; D is unclear. The V gene's germline CDR1 is SGHDT and CDR2 YYEEEE. The CDR3 extends over 15 amino acids. V was trimmed by 2 bases and J by 0 bases, leaving 6 bases between them. The CDR3 coding sequence is TGTGCCAGCAGCTTTGGGGTCTCTGGGGCCAACGTCCTGACTTTC. Translating it yields CASSFGVSGANVLTF.

About this clonotype: A much larger clone differs from this one at a single base, so this may be a read error. This chain links TRBV28 with TRBJ1-5, with 7 bases matching TRBD1. Germline V gene data show CDR1 as MDHEN and CDR2 as SYDVKM. The length of the CDR3 is 15 residues. The CDR3 is CVSSLTGQTNQPQHF. The CDR3 DNA reads as TGTGTCAGCAGTTTAACGGGACAGACCAATCAGCCCCAGCATTTT. Drawing the rest from reference TRBV28 and TRBJ1-5, the complete variable domain is DVKVTQSSRYLVKRTGEKVFLECVQDMDHENMFWYRQDPGLGLRLIYFSYDVKMKEKGDIPEGYSVSREKKERFSLILESASTNQTSMYLCVSSLTGQTNQPQHFGDGTRLSIL.

This clonotype has more than one count but fewer than ten. The rearrangement joins TRBV20-1 to TRBJ2-7; D uncertain. Looked up from germline, CDR1 is DFQATT and CDR2 is SNEGSKA (reference sequence). This CDR3 is built from 13 residues. The germline V and J ends were trimmed by 6 bases and 0 bases, with 12 bases remaining between them. CDR3 region: CSAGDFGSYEQYF. The CDR3 nucleotides are TGCAGTGCCGGAGACTTCGGCTCCTACGAGCAGTACTTC.

V is TRBV10-3 and J is TRBJ2-3; D is ambiguous. V was clipped by 6 bases and J by 1 base, with 2 bases between them. This CDR3 is 11 amino acids long. Germline CDR1 ENHRY, CDR2 SYGVKD. The CDR3 DNA sequence: TGTGCCATCAGAGGCACAGATACGCAGTATTTT. Protein: CAIRGTDTQYF.